This entry is about one T cell receptor beta chain. This specimen belongs to a study of blood T cell repertoires in COVID-19. Study summary: The cDNA or gDNA used as material had been derived from T cells, B-cell-depleted T cells, or PBMCs.

Per the original data handling: Reference gene primer amplification gave estimated nucleated cell counts. Sequencing used immunoSEQ multiplex PCR; TCRdb keeps in-frame clones, though not all of them. V and J calls and clone size are given by that table; D and trimming were obtained from the DNA. The table records 270,000 or so clones, under 95% of them present only once. Germline V gives CDR1 SGHAT, CDR2 FQNNGV. Trimming cost V 5 bases and J 0 bases, with 8 bases left between them. The CDR3 is 14 residues long. Researchers sorted participants into cohorts using their self-reported clinical history. Contact with a PCR-confirmed or clinician-diagnosed COVID-19 case occurred within 2 weeks of entry.

The sample consisted of PBMCs or T cells enriched from blood (not recorded which). This chain joins TRBV11-2 and TRBJ1-3, with TRBD1 as a possible D gene (6 bases). The sequence was obtained from a man aged 40-55 years who had been exposed to COVID-19. The CDR3 sequence: CASSPDSSGNTIYF. The DNA of the CDR3 is TGTGCCAGCAGCCCGGACAGCTCTGGAAACACCATATATTTT. Full variable domain (outside the CDR3, taken from reference TRBV11-2 and TRBJ1-3): EAGVAQSPRYKIIEKRQSVAFWCNPISGHATLYWYQQILGQGPKLLIQFQNNGVVDDSQLPKDRFSAERLKGVDSTLKIQPAKLEDSAVYLCASSPDSSGNTIYFGEGSWLTVV.